One and the same sample provided the 21 T cell receptor beta chains below, sequenced in a study of blood T cell repertoires in COVID-19. The repertoire was sequenced with immunoSEQ multiplex PCR; TCRdb's copy has only in-frame clones and lacks some. The sample carries approximately 220,000 clones, about 87% recorded once. Specimen: peripheral blood. The source of these receptors is a man between 60 and 75 years old who had recovered from COVID-19.

V is TRBV11-3 and J is TRBJ2-7; no clear D. V was pared by 2 bases and J by 7 bases, with 9 bases between. The CDR3 consists of 12 residues. Germline V lookup: CDR1 SGHNT, CDR2 YENEEA. In DNA form, the CDR3 reads TGTGCCAGCAGCTTAATACATACGGAGCAGTACTTC. It specifies CASSLIHTEQYF.

This chain joins TRBV29-1 and TRBJ1-1; D not certain. Trimming shortened V by 2 bases and J by 3 bases, and 13 bases separated the two germline ends. The CDR3 covers 14 residues. The germline gives CDR1 SQVTM, CDR2 ANQGSEA. The CDR3 coding sequence is TGCAGCGTTGAATCGGAGTTAACTTACACTGAAGCTTTCTTT. Translated: CSVESELTYTEAFF.

CDR3 in DNA: TGTGCCAGCAGCCAACTACAGGGGGCGCCGGGCTATGGCTACACCTTC. Residues: CASSQLQGAPGYGYTF. This chain joins TRBV4-2 and TRBJ1-2, with 9 bases that match TRBD1. V gave up 2 bases and J gave up 4 bases; unmatched junction bases: 8. The CDR3 contains 16 residues. Germline CDR1 is LGHNA and CDR2 is YNFKEQ.

This clone has only one observation. The rearrangement links TRBV27 to TRBJ1-6, with 9 bases that match TRBD1. Losses at the gene ends were 5 bases for V and 8 bases for J; bases not matched to a gene: 7. Germline lookup yields CDR1 MNHEY and CDR2 SMNVEV (reference sequence). CDR3 length equals 15 residues. The CDR3 loop reads CASSPGQGPDSPLHF. The DNA of the CDR3 is TGTGCCAGCAGTCCAGGACAGGGGCCGGATTCACCCCTCCACTTT.

The chain combines TRBV5-1 with TRBJ2-7; possibly TRBD1 for D (5 bases). There are 13 residues in the CDR3. V dropped 0 bases and J dropped 3 bases, with 7 bases sitting between them. Germline V gene sequence: CDR1 SGHRS, CDR2 YFSETQ. The CDR3 loop is CASSLVQDYEQYF. CDR3 coding DNA: TGCGCCAGCAGCTTGGTACAGGACTACGAGCAGTACTTC.

The chain carries TRBV3-1 (or the pseudogene TRBV3-2) and TRBJ1-1, with 9 bases fitting TRBD1. This CDR3 has 16 amino acids. J gave up 5 bases and V 4 bases, and 11 bases lay outside the gene matches. CDR1 LGHDT and CDR2 YNNKEL come from the germline V gene (reference sequence). The CDR3 coding sequence is TGTGCCAGCAGCCCTAAAGGGGACAGGGCATTTACTGAAGCTTTCTTT. This codes for CASSPKGDRAFTEAFF.

The chain carries TRBV7-8 and TRBJ2-7, with 9 bases that match TRBD1. V was pared by 4 bases and J by 4 bases, with 2 bases of the junction left unmatched. This CDR3 has 13 amino acids. CDR1 is SGHVS, CDR2 FQNEAQ, per germline. Here the CDR3 DNA reads TGTGCCAGCAGCTCGGACAGGGGTTACGAGCAGTACTTC. Encoded protein: CASSSDRGYEQYF.

The chain employs TRBV30 and TRBJ1-4; the D is unclear. The V end was cut by 3 bases, the J end by 7 bases, with 9 bases between. The CDR3 runs 12 residues. The V gene's germline CDR1 is GTSNPN and CDR2 SVGIG (reference sequence). CDR3 amino acids: CAWSQAPEKLFF. The DNA of the CDR3 is TGTGCCTGGAGCCAGGCACCTGAAAAACTGTTTTTT.

The CDR3 here is CASSVGGGIPTNEKLFF. CDR3 nucleotide sequence: TGTGCCAGCAGCGTAGGTGGAGGGATCCCAACTAATGAAAAACTGTTTTTT. The chain recombines TRBV9 with TRBJ1-4; D call uncertain. This CDR3 contains 17 residues. CDR1 is SGDLS and CDR2 is YYNGEE in the germline V gene. With 0 bases removed from V and 0 bases from J, the gap between germline ends came to 12 bases.

The chain couples TRBV5-1 to TRBJ2-4; D is possibly TRBD1 (6 bases). The germline V and J ends were trimmed by 0 bases and 9 bases, with 13 bases remaining between them. The CDR3 contains 14 residues. Germline CDR1 SGHRS, CDR2 YFSETQ. In nucleotides, the CDR3 is TGCGCCAGCAGCTTGGGGACCCAAGGGGGCATTCAGTACTTC. This translates into CASSLGTQGGIQYF.

The chain uses TRBV14 and TRBJ1-1, with 8 bases lining up with TRBD1. CDR3 size: 15 residues. J gave up 4 bases and V 0 bases, and 4 bases lay outside the gene matches. Per germline, CDR1 SGHDN and CDR2 FVKESK. The CDR3 DNA reads TGTGCCAGCAGCCAAGACCCAGGGGGCCGCACTGAAGCTTTCTTT. It encodes CASSQDPGGRTEAFF.

V is TRBV9 and J is TRBJ2-1; possibly TRBD2 for D (6 bases). CDR3 length: 13 residues. Per germline, CDR1 SGDLS and CDR2 YYNGEE. Trimming stripped 1 base from V and 9 bases from J, with 11 bases between. The DNA of the CDR3 is TGTGCCAGCAGCGTATTCGCGGGAAGTGAGCAGTTCTTC. This sequence encodes CASSVFAGSEQFF.

V usage is TRBV28 and J usage is TRBJ2-7; TRBD1 agrees at 9 bases. Trimming cost V 1 base and J 3 bases; bases outside gene matches: 1. The CDR3 length is 14 residues. Germline loops: CDR1 MDHEN, CDR2 SYDVKM. The CDR3: CASSLLGQGYEQYF. The CDR3 DNA reads as TGTGCCAGCAGTTTATTGGGACAGGGCTACGAGCAGTACTTC.

The V gene is TRBV2, the J gene TRBJ1-2; 7 nucleotides match TRBD1. The V and J ends lost 5 bases and 4 bases, in that order; junction bases with no gene match: 10. Germline CDR1 is SNHLY and CDR2 is FYNNEI. The CDR3 contains 15 residues. This CDR3 reads CASSRRSTGSYGYTF. CDR3 coding DNA: TGTGCCAGCAGTAGAAGGTCGACAGGGAGCTATGGCTACACCTTC.

The V gene is TRBV7-9, the J gene TRBJ1-2; D may be TRBD1 (5 bases). With 1 base removed from V and 7 bases from J, the gap between germline ends came to 7 bases. The V gene's germline CDR1 is SEHNR and CDR2 FQNEAQ (reference sequence). This CDR3 comprises 12 residues. CDR3: CASSLERGGYTF. Here the CDR3 DNA reads TGTGCCAGCAGCTTAGAAAGGGGTGGCTACACCTTC.

This chain connects TRBV21-1 to TRBJ1-1; TRBD1 was called by the table and not checked on the DNA. TRBV21-1 is described as a pseudogene. This CDR3 is built from 11 residues. CDR3 nucleotides: TGTGCCACAGGGGGGATCACTGAAGCTTTCTTT. Translation: CATGGITEAFF.

The chain uses TRBV7-2 and TRBJ2-2; 7 bases are shared with TRBD1. The ends lost 5 bases at V and 7 bases at J; junction bases unmatched: 10. Germline V gene sequence: CDR1 SGHTA, CDR2 FQGNSA. The CDR3 loop spans 15 amino acids. The CDR3 region is CASSPSGQWVGELFF. Here the CDR3 DNA reads TGTGCCAGCAGCCCATCGGGACAGTGGGTCGGGGAGCTGTTTTTT.

This clone was seen only a few times. The chain carries TRBV10-3 and TRBJ1-2; tentatively, D is TRBD1 (6 bases). V was clipped by 2 bases and J by 5 bases, with 15 bases between them. CDR1 and CDR2 (germline): ENHRY, SYGVKD. This CDR3 has 15 residues. The CDR3 DNA follows: TGTGCCATCAGTGAGAGTGGGGGCGCGGCGTATGGCTACACCTTC. Its protein is CAISESGGAAYGYTF.

This clone was recorded only once. V gene TRBV3-1 (or the pseudogene TRBV3-2) combines with J gene TRBJ2-1, with 8 bases that match TRBD2. The CDR3 runs 15 residues. From germline, CDR1 is LGHDT and CDR2 YNNKEL (reference sequence). Losses at the gene ends were 4 bases for V and 5 bases for J; bases not matched to a gene: 7. The CDR3 bases are TGTGCCAGCAGCCGACCGGGGGGGGGTAACAATGAGCAGTTCTTC. It codes for CASSRPGGGNNEQFF.

The rearrangement links TRBV28 to TRBJ2-5; D might be TRBD1 (5 bases). Germline V gives CDR1 MDHEN, CDR2 SYDVKM. The CDR3 is made up of 16 amino acids. V was shortened by 3 bases and J by 0 bases, with 14 bases between the two germline ends. The chain's CDR3 is CASSFPRTQYQETQYF. DNA of the CDR3: TGTGCCAGCAGTTTTCCGCGGACACAGTACCAAGAGACCCAGTACTTC. Filled out from reference TRBV28 and TRBJ2-5, the complete variable domain reads DVKVTQSSRYLVKRTGEKVFLECVQDMDHENMFWYRQDPGLGLRLIYFSYDVKMKEKGDIPEGYSVSREKKERFSLILESASTNQTSMYLCASSFPRTQYQETQYFGPGTRLLVL.

This chain uses TRBV5-1 with TRBJ1-1; tentative D call: TRBD1 (5 bases). From germline, CDR1 is SGHRS and CDR2 YFSETQ. The CDR3 consists of 16 residues. Trimming cost V 3 bases and J 3 bases, with 18 bases left between them. This chain's CDR3 is CASSSSVGQIDTEAFF. The CDR3 nucleotides read TGCGCCAGCAGCTCGTCAGTGGGGCAGATTGACACTGAAGCTTTCTTT.